The 27 T cell receptor beta chains below all came from one sample that was sequenced in a study of OX40 agonist ivuxolimab in advanced cancers. Profiled with immunoSEQ multiplex PCR; TCRdb holds only in-frame clones, not every one. The table records fewer than 85,000 clones, around 80% of them present only once. The sample here was CD4+ or CD8+ T cells sorted from blood, taken in a trial of the OX40 agonist ivuxolimab. These receptors were obtained from an adult with an advanced solid tumor such as melanoma, head and neck, liver or kidney cancer.

This clone was seen only a few times. The chain joins TRBV19 to TRBJ2-1, with 7 positions matching TRBD1. The CDR3 has 17 residues. CDR1 LNHDA and CDR2 SQIVND come from the germline V gene (reference sequence). After removal of 5 bases from V and 0 bases from J, the junction contained 10 bases not matched to a gene. The CDR3 DNA follows: TGTGCCAGTAGTCCCCAGGGACAGCTTAGCTCCTACAATGAGCAGTTCTTC. Translated, it gives CASSPQGQLSSYNEQFF. The complete variable domain, with remaining parts taken from reference TRBV19 and TRBJ2-1, reads DGGITQSPKYLFRKEGQNVTLSCEQNLNHDAMYWYRQDPGQGLRLIYYSQIVNDFQKGDIAEGYSVSREKKESFPLTVTSAQKNPTAFYLCASSPQGQLSSYNEQFFGPGTRLTVL.

The gene calls are TRBV10-3 and TRBJ2-2, with D possibly TRBD2 on 6 matching bases. The CDR3 has 13 residues. CDR1 and CDR2 from the germline V gene are ENHRY and SYGVKD. The V end lost 6 bases, the J end lost 2 bases, and 7 bases lay between the germline ends. CDR3 nucleotides: TGTGCCATCAGGGCGGGAAACACCGGGGAGCTGTTTTTT. Its protein product is CAIRAGNTGELFF.

This clone ranks as medium-sized. The chain couples TRBV2 to TRBJ1-2; perhaps TRBD1 as D (5 bases). Trimming took 5 bases from V and 7 from J, leaving 20 bases between them. Germline CDR1 SNHLY, CDR2 FYNNEI. This CDR3 spans 15 amino acids. CDR3 DNA sequence: TGTGCCAGCAGTCGTACTGGGGAGGGGCTGGGTGGCTACACCTTC. Translated: CASSRTGEGLGGYTF.

This chain uses TRBV2 with TRBJ2-1; TRBD2 matches 11 bases. The germline CDR1 and CDR2 sequences are SNHLY and FYNNEI. The V gene end was trimmed by 9 bases and the J gene end by 4 bases; junction bases not matched to a gene: 2. CDR3 length: 13 residues. The CDR3 nucleotides are TGTGCCAGTGGGACTAGCGGATACAATGAGCAGTTCTTC. It translates to CASGTSGYNEQFF.

CDR3 coding DNA: TGCAGTGCTACCCCAGGGGGAGCCCAGTACTTC. It yields the protein CSATPGGAQYF. The V gene is TRBV20-1, the J gene TRBJ2-5, with 7 bases fitting TRBD1. The CDR3 runs to 11 residues. Germline values: CDR1 DFQATT, CDR2 SNEGSKA (reference sequence). V dropped 4 bases and J dropped 9; count of bases not matched to a gene: 5.

This clone was counted once. This chain connects TRBV5-5 to TRBJ1-4; maybe TRBD1 (5 bases). V lost 4 bases to trimming and J lost 4 bases, with 8 bases between them. This CDR3 has 13 residues. CDR1 and CDR2 (germline): SGHKS, YYEKEE (reference sequence). The CDR3 reads CASSGDSNEKLFF. CDR3 coding DNA: TGTGCCAGCAGCGGTGACAGTAATGAAAAACTGTTTTTT.

The V and J genes are TRBV9 and TRBJ2-3; 8 bases line up with TRBD2. With 6 bases clipped from V and 0 bases from J, the junction kept 6 bases outside the gene matches. The CDR3 totals 15 residues. Germline lookup yields CDR1 SGDLS and CDR2 YYNGEE. The DNA of the CDR3 is TGTGCCAGCACGGCTAGCGGGCACAGCACAGATACGCAGTATTTT. Its protein is CASTASGHSTDTQYF.

The chain couples TRBV5-1 to TRBJ1-4, with D perhaps matching TRBD1 (6 bases). The CDR3 runs 12 residues. Germline assignment: CDR1 SGHRS and CDR2 YFSETQ. Trimming stripped 1 base from V and 15 bases from J, with 13 bases between. CDR3 nucleotide sequence: TGCGCCAGCAGCTTGAATCAGGGGATAATGTTTTTT. Its protein product is CASSLNQGIMFF.

The chain has TRBV10-2 and TRBJ1-4; 7 nucleotides align to TRBD1. Unmatched junction bases numbered 5, after V lost 3 bases and J lost 4 bases. The germline V gene encodes CDR1 WSHSY and CDR2 SAAADI. The CDR3 runs 15 residues. Here the CDR3 reads CASSEPGQLNEKLFF. The DNA for the CDR3 is TGCGCCAGCAGTGAACCGGGACAGCTTAATGAAAAACTGTTTTTT.

The V gene is TRBV28, the J gene TRBJ2-3; no firm D call. Germline-derived CDR1 and CDR2 are MDHEN and SYDVKM. V shed 5 bases and J shed 2 bases, with 14 bases lying between them. The CDR3 contains 15 residues. The chain's CDR3 is CASSRPSDPTDTQYF. In DNA, the CDR3 is TGTGCCAGCAGTCGCCCCTCAGACCCCACAGATACGCAGTATTTT.

V is TRBV5-1 and J is TRBJ2-2; TRBD1 matches at 8 bases. V lost 4 bases, J lost 7 bases, and 12 bases stayed unmatched. Germline V gene lookup returns CDR1 SGHRS and CDR2 YFSETQ. The CDR3 loop spans 16 amino acids. CDR3 nucleotide sequence: TGCGCCAGCAGCCTTGGGGCAGGGGGCACGAGCGGGGAGCTGTTTTTT. It codes for CASSLGAGGTSGELFF.

The chain couples TRBV7-9 to TRBJ2-7, with D possibly being TRBD1 (5 bases). The CDR3 runs 14 residues. Trimming removed 0 bases at V and 5 bases at J, with 11 bases between. Germline V gives CDR1 SEHNR, CDR2 FQNEAQ (reference sequence). The CDR3 here is CASSLADTSHEQYF. Written as DNA, the CDR3 is TGTGCCAGCAGCTTAGCGGACACATCACACGAGCAGTACTTC.

The gene calls are TRBV11-1 and TRBJ2-2, with 8 nucleotides matching TRBD1. The CDR3 is 16 residues long. From germline, CDR1 is SGHAT and CDR2 FQDESV (reference sequence). J was trimmed by 6 bases and V by 1 base; bases with no gene match: 7. The CDR3 is CASSLGQGALAGELFF. CDR3 in DNA: TGTGCCAGCAGCTTAGGTCAGGGGGCACTCGCCGGGGAGCTGTTTTTT.

This clone was detected only a few times. The V call is TRBV11-1, the J call TRBJ2-1, with 8 bases that match TRBD1. The ends lost 1 base at V and 10 bases at J; junction bases unmatched: 3. The V gene's germline CDR1 is SGHAT and CDR2 FQDESV (reference sequence). This CDR3 comprises 13 residues. CDR3 sequence (DNA): TGTGCCAGCAGCTTAGACCGACAGGGGGAGCAGTTCTTC. Translating gives CASSLDRQGEQFF.

This clone showed up just once. J is TRBJ1-2 and V is TRBV19, with TRBD1 matching 7 bases. Germline loops: CDR1 LNHDA, CDR2 SQIVND (reference sequence). J gave up 2 bases and V 8 bases, and 5 bases lay outside the gene matches. The CDR3 is 13 amino acids. The CDR3 region has the DNA TGTGCCAGTGCCTTGACAGGGAACTATGGCTACACCTTC. Its translation is CASALTGNYGYTF. Full variable domain (missing parts from reference TRBV19 and TRBJ1-2): DGGITQSPKYLFRKEGQNVTLSCEQNLNHDAMYWYRQDPGQGLRLIYYSQIVNDFQKGDIAEGYSVSREKKESFPLTVTSAQKNPTAFYLCASALTGNYGYTFGSGTRLTVV.

The rearrangement links TRBV28 to TRBJ1-2; D gene ambiguous. Trimming took off 3 bases at V and 4 bases at J, with 6 bases between the two ends. Per the germline V gene, CDR1 is MDHEN and CDR2 is SYDVKM. The CDR3 is made up of 12 amino acids. The CDR3 region has the DNA TGTGCCAGCAGTTTCGGGAGCTATGGCTACACCTTC. It specifies CASSFGSYGYTF.

The chain is built from TRBV18 and TRBJ2-5; 13 bases line up with TRBD2. V was pared by 1 base and J by 3 bases, with 5 bases of the junction left unmatched. The CDR3 extends over 17 amino acids. Germline V CDR1 and CDR2: KGHSH, LQKENI. CDR3 nucleotide sequence: TGTGCCAGCTCACCACGACTAGCGGGAGGAATTGAAGAGACCCAGTACTTC. Translating gives CASSPRLAGGIEETQYF.

This clone was counted a few times. V usage is TRBV10-3 and J usage is TRBJ2-5; D uncertain. The germline V gene has CDR1 ENHRY and CDR2 SYGVKD. Trimming shortened V by 2 bases and J by 1 base, and 2 bases separated the two germline ends. The CDR3 has 12 residues. The CDR3 DNA reads TGTGCCATCAGTGAGACCCAAGAGACCCAGTACTTC. Residues: CAISETQETQYF.

This clone was observed a single time. This chain links TRBV9 with TRBJ2-3, with a possible D match to TRBD2 (7 bases). The germline gives CDR1 SGDLS, CDR2 YYNGEE. Between the trimmed V and J ends, which lost 3 bases and 4 bases, there was a span of 12 bases. This CDR3 is 14 amino acids long. CDR3 bases: TGTGCCAGCAGCGCAGGCGGGGGCCCAGATACGCAGTATTTT. Translation gives CASSAGGGPDTQYF.

V gene TRBV7-9 combines with J gene TRBJ2-7; TRBD2 matches at 10 bases. The CDR3 is made up of 14 amino acids. V lost 2 bases, J lost 6 bases, and 4 bases stayed unmatched. CDR1 SEHNR and CDR2 FQNEAQ come from the germline V gene (reference sequence). This CDR3 reads CASSLKREGAEQYF. As DNA, the CDR3 is TGTGCCAGCAGCTTAAAGCGGGAGGGTGCCGAGCAGTACTTC.

The chain has TRBV4-2 and TRBJ2-5; 10 bases are a match to TRBD1. The CDR3 is 14 amino acids. From germline, CDR1 is LGHNA and CDR2 YNFKEQ. V lost 8 bases, J lost 5 bases, and 8 bases stayed unmatched. The CDR3 loop reads CASGRQGAGETQYF. In nucleotides, the CDR3 is TGTGCCAGCGGAAGACAGGGGGCAGGGGAGACCCAGTACTTC.

CDR3 loop: CASSLNYGGDEQYF. The DNA for the CDR3 is TGTGCCAGCAGCTTAAATTATGGGGGGGACGAGCAGTACTTC. The chain links TRBV11-3 to TRBJ2-7; the match to TRBD2 covers 7 bases. The CDR3 is made up of 14 amino acids. Germline V CDR1 and CDR2: SGHNT, YENEEA. V was clipped by 2 bases and J by 5 bases; unmatched bases: 6.

A single count supports this clone. The chain joins TRBV5-1 to TRBJ2-1; TRBD2 matches at 11 bases. The CDR3 spans 16 residues. Germline V gene data show CDR1 as SGHRS and CDR2 as YFSETQ. After removal of 4 bases from V and 4 bases from J, the junction contained 7 bases not matched to a gene. This CDR3 is CASSRKTSGAYNEQFF. The CDR3 nucleotides are TGCGCCAGCAGCCGGAAGACTAGCGGGGCTTACAATGAGCAGTTCTTC.

This rearrangement joins TRBV7-2 to TRBJ1-2; D call uncertain. There are 13 residues in the CDR3. The germline V gene has CDR1 SGHTA and CDR2 FQGNSA. V was shortened by 2 bases and J by 6 bases, with 10 bases between the two germline ends. The CDR3 is CASSLNPVDGYTF. The CDR3 bases are TGTGCCAGCAGCTTAAATCCCGTGGATGGCTACACCTTC.

The chain combines TRBV23-1 with TRBJ2-3, with D possibly matching TRBD1 (5 bases). TRBV23-1 has ORF status, its function being uncertain. The CDR3 loop spans 14 amino acids. V was cut by 4 bases and J by 2 bases, with 10 bases left in between. As DNA, the CDR3 is TGCGCCAGCAGTCGCAGGGTAAACACAGATACGCAGTATTTT. This sequence encodes CASSRRVNTDTQYF.

The sample holds a few counts of this clone. The CDR3 DNA reads TGTGCCAGCAGCCCAACTGAATCCACTGAAGCTTTCTTT. Its translation is CASSPTESTEAFF. The V and J genes are TRBV11-2 and TRBJ1-1; D remains ambiguous. CDR3 length: 13 amino acids. Germline V CDR1 and CDR2: SGHAT, FQNNGV. The V end lost 5 bases, the J end lost 4 bases, and 11 bases lay between the germline ends.

The chain combines TRBV28 with TRBJ2-3; D remains unclear. The CDR3 runs to 12 residues. Germline V CDR1 and CDR2: MDHEN, SYDVKM. Deletions cut 7 bases from V and 4 bases from J, with 9 bases between. CDR3 amino acids: CASTDWPDTQYF. CDR3 in DNA: TGTGCCAGCACCGACTGGCCAGATACGCAGTATTTT.